What follows are 22 T cell receptor beta chains derived from one specimen sequenced in a study of T cells in Graves' hyperthyroidism and ophthalmopathy. Amplification targeted TCR beta CDR3 regions from RNA transcripts. Primed by the HTBI set, a first-round RT-PCR was run on the TCR CDR3. From the multiplex PCR reads, TCRdb called clonotypes with MiXCR, one entry per CDR3 protein. Of hundreds of thousands of distinct CDR3 sequences listed, less than 25% were seen once; the top ten hold around a third. Sequenced material: blood. Receptor source: a man younger than 40 with Graves' ophthalmopathy.

This clonotype was observed many times. The chain is built from TRBV12-3 or TRBV12-4 and TRBJ2-2; D not certain. The CDR3 is 11 residues long. Deletions cut 8 bases from V and 4 bases from J, with 5 bases between. The CDR3 is CASSGTGELFF. The CDR3 region has the DNA TGTGCCAGCTCTGGCACCGGGGAGCTGTTTTTT.

This clonotype was found a few times. This chain connects TRBV18 to TRBJ1-2; no clear D gene. Trimming took off 3 bases at V and 6 bases at J, with 14 bases between the two ends. CDR1 and CDR2 from the germline V gene are KGHSH and LQKENI. This CDR3 region has 14 residues. In DNA, the CDR3 is TGTGCCAGCTCACCTAGTACTTCGTTTGATGGCTACACCTTC. It is translated as CASSPSTSFDGYTF.

Notes on this clonotype: The CDR3 does not end in the conserved phenylalanine or tryptophan, so this is likely a read error. The chain carries TRBV5-1 and TRBJ2-7; 7 nucleotides agree with TRBD2. Per the germline V gene, CDR1 is SGHRS and CDR2 is YFSETQ. The CDR3 covers 15 residues. The J segment lost 5 bases and the V segment lost 5 bases, leaving 13 bases of the junction unmatched. In DNA form, the CDR3 reads TGCGCCAGCAGGGGATCCGGCGGGGGAGCAGACGAGCAGTACTCC. Translated: CASRGSGGGADEQYS.

This clonotype appeared many times. V is TRBV2 and J is TRBJ2-7; D is unresolved. Trimming removed 8 bases from V and 0 bases from J, with 5 bases in between. The germline V gene has CDR1 SNHLY and CDR2 FYNNEI. CDR3 length: 11 amino acids. The CDR3 DNA sequence: TGTGCCAGCGAAACCTCCTACGAGCAGTACTTC. It is translated as CASETSYEQYF.

The sample holds many counts of this clonotype. The chain joins TRBV3-1 to TRBJ2-7; D not certain. CDR1 LGHDT and CDR2 YNNKEL come from the germline V gene (reference sequence). CDR3 length: 12 amino acids. The V and J ends lost 4 bases and 5 bases respectively, with 9 bases between them. The CDR3 loop is CASSLRVDEQYF. In nucleotides, the CDR3 is TGTGCCAGCAGCCTCCGAGTGGACGAGCAGTACTTC.

A note on this clonotype: This likely comes from a read error, as the CDR3 has no conserved phenylalanine or tryptophan at its end. V and J are TRBV9 and TRBJ2-1, with 11 bases that match TRBD2. This CDR3 has 15 residues. V was clipped by 4 bases and J by 8 bases; unmatched bases: 8. CDR1 is SGDLS and CDR2 is YYNGEE in the germline V gene. CDR3: CASSILAGGGDEQFS. CDR3 coding DNA: TGTGCCAGCAGCATTCTAGCGGGAGGCGGGGATGAGCAGTTCTCC.

This clonotype was counted at least ten times. This rearrangement joins TRBV7-2 to TRBJ2-5; D call uncertain. V was shortened by 0 bases and J by 2 bases, with 16 bases between the two germline ends. This CDR3 contains 17 residues. Germline assignment: CDR1 SGHTA and CDR2 FQGNSA. Here the CDR3 reads CASSLALGWTVQETQYF. CDR3 in DNA: TGTGCCAGCAGCTTAGCGCTAGGTTGGACCGTTCAAGAGACCCAGTACTTC.

The table lists this clonotype with a few counts. This chain connects TRBV4-3 to TRBJ2-7, with 11 bases that match TRBD2. This CDR3 region has 17 residues. The J segment lost 4 bases and the V segment lost 0 bases, leaving 8 bases of the junction unmatched. From germline, CDR1 is LGHNA and CDR2 YSLEER. The CDR3 coding sequence is TGCGCCAGCAGCCAAGATCCCGTTGGGACTAGCGGTTACGAGCAGTACTTC. Translating it yields CASSQDPVGTSGYEQYF.

V is TRBV27 and J is TRBJ2-7; 8 bases align to TRBD2. The CDR3 is 15 residues long. In germline, CDR1 is MNHEY, CDR2 SMNVEV (reference sequence). The V and J ends lost 4 bases and 6 bases, in that order; junction bases with no gene match: 11. DNA of the CDR3: TGTGCCAGCAGTTCCTCTTCCGGGAGGGCAGGCGAGCAGTACTTC. Its protein product is CASSSSSGRAGEQYF.

In the case of this clonotype: A much larger clone sits a single nucleotide away, making a read error possible. The chain is built from TRBV11-2 and TRBJ2-7, with 7 positions matching TRBD2. After removal of 5 bases from V and 0 bases from J, the junction contained 13 bases not matched to a gene. The CDR3 loop spans 17 amino acids. Germline assignment: CDR1 SGHAT and CDR2 FQNNGV. Here the CDR3 reads CASSPRLLAGPSYEQYF. For the CDR3, the DNA is TGTGCCAGCAGCCCTCGATTGTTAGCGGGTCCCTCCTACGAGCAGTACTTC.

This clonotype was recorded at least ten times. This chain links TRBV18 with TRBJ1-1; D is undetermined. Germline assignment: CDR1 KGHSH and CDR2 LQKENI. The CDR3 length is 14 residues. V lost 5 bases and J 4 bases, leaving 14 bases between the germline ends. This chain's CDR3 is CASSATPGFTEAFF. The CDR3 nucleotides are TGTGCCAGCTCAGCCACGCCGGGTTTCACTGAAGCTTTCTTT.

The chain couples TRBV4-3 to TRBJ2-7, with D possibly matching TRBD2 (5 bases). The CDR3 contains 13 residues. Between the trimmed V and J ends, which lost 3 bases and 4 bases, there was a span of 10 bases. The germline V gene encodes CDR1 LGHNA and CDR2 YSLEER. The CDR3 DNA follows: TGCGCCAGCAGCCAGACTATCGGATACGAGCAGTACTTC. Encoded protein: CASSQTIGYEQYF.

In this sample, this clonotype turned up many times. The chain uses TRBV7-9 and TRBJ2-3; 13 bases agree with TRBD2. J was trimmed by 5 bases and V by 1 base; bases with no gene match: 0. Germline CDR1 reads SEHNR; CDR2 reads FQNEAQ (reference sequence). CDR3 length: 15 amino acids. The CDR3: CASSLGTSGRDTQYF. The CDR3 DNA is TGTGCCAGCAGCTTAGGGACTAGCGGGAGAGATACGCAGTATTTT.

This clonotype was found many times. The rearrangement joins TRBV7-8 to TRBJ2-3; a possible D gene is TRBD1 (6 bases). The CDR3 has 12 residues. CDR1 is SGHVS, CDR2 FQNEAQ, per germline. V lost 5 bases and J 5 bases, leaving 8 bases between the germline ends. CDR3 DNA: TGTGCCAGCAGCGTGACAGGAGATACGCAGTATTTT. It yields the protein CASSVTGDTQYF.

This clonotype was detected only a few times. This CDR3 reads CASSVVTNEQYF. The CDR3 coding sequence is TGTGCCAGCAGCGTAGTAACGAACGAGCAGTACTTC. The genes are TRBV9 and TRBJ2-7; D not certain. CDR3 length: 12 amino acids. Germline V gives CDR1 SGDLS, CDR2 YYNGEE. Trimming took off 0 bases at V and 5 bases at J, with 6 bases between the two ends.

The sample holds a few counts of this clonotype. The chain recombines TRBV24-1 with TRBJ1-5, with D maybe TRBD1 (6 bases). The CDR3 has 19 amino acids. Deletions cut 3 bases from V and 0 bases from J, with 20 bases between. CDR1 KGHDR and CDR2 SFDVKD come from the germline V gene. This CDR3 reads CATSDGQTGFGYSNQPQHF. The CDR3 region has the DNA TGTGCCACCAGTGATGGCCAAACAGGGTTCGGTTATAGCAATCAGCCCCAGCATTTT.

This clonotype was seen more than once but under ten times. The gene calls are TRBV27 and TRBJ1-4; D call uncertain. The CDR3 is 12 residues long. V lost 2 bases, J lost 11 bases, and 9 bases lay in between. Per germline, CDR1 MNHEY and CDR2 SMNVEV (reference sequence). CDR3 protein: CASSLLPGKLFF. CDR3 in DNA: TGTGCCAGCAGTTTACTTCCCGGGAAACTGTTTTTT.

The rearrangement links TRBV20-1 to TRBJ1-4; D is possibly TRBD1 (5 bases). CDR3 size: 14 residues. Germline loops: CDR1 DFQATT, CDR2 SNEGSKA (reference sequence). Between the trimmed V and J ends, which lost 1 base and 5 bases, there was a span of 11 bases. The CDR3 DNA reads TGCAGTGCTAGAGGGCGACAGTGGAATGAAAAACTGTTTTTT. It encodes CSARGRQWNEKLFF.

This clonotype was recorded a few times. This chain links TRBV28 with TRBJ1-2, with a tentative D call TRBD1 (5 bases). V lost 2 bases, J lost 7 bases, and 8 bases lay in between. The CDR3 contains 12 residues. Per the germline V gene, CDR1 is MDHEN and CDR2 is SYDVKM. The CDR3 nucleotides read TGTGCCAGCAGTTTAGCCGGGACTGGCTACACCTTC. Its translation is CASSLAGTGYTF.

The chain combines TRBV4-1 with TRBJ2-5; TRBD1 matches at 12 bases. CDR1 and CDR2 (germline): MGHRA, YSYEKL. J gave up 5 bases and V 3 bases, and 4 bases lay outside the gene matches. The CDR3 length is 15 residues. The CDR3 region is CASSQGTGGRETQYF. In nucleotides, the CDR3 is TGCGCCAGCAGCCAGGGGACAGGGGGCCGGGAGACCCAGTACTTC.

The chain uses TRBV29-1 and TRBJ1-2; weak D call: TRBD1 (6 bases). CDR1 and CDR2 (germline): SQVTM, ANQGSEA. Trimming removed 4 bases at V and 1 base at J, with 10 bases between. The CDR3 is 13 amino acids. CDR3 nucleotides: TGCAGCGTTGGAACAGGGAGTAACTATGGCTACACCTTC. Protein: CSVGTGSNYGYTF. Full variable domain (remainder filled in from reference TRBV29-1 and TRBJ1-2): SAVISQKPSRDICQRGTSLTIQCQVDSQVTMMFWYRQQPGQSLTLIATANQGSEATYESGFVIDKFPISRPNLTFSTLTVSNMSPEDSSIYLCSVGTGSNYGYTFGSGTRLTVV.

The chain couples TRBV19 to TRBJ2-5; 7 positions agree with TRBD2. J gave up 5 bases and V 7 bases, and 10 bases lay outside the gene matches. The CDR3 has 14 residues. The germline CDR1 and CDR2 sequences are LNHDA and SQIVND (reference sequence). As DNA, the CDR3 is TGTGCCAGTAAACTCCGAGCGGGATTTGAGACCCAGTACTTC. This encodes CASKLRAGFETQYF.